A selection of T cell receptor beta chains follows, all from one sample in a study of shared T cell receptors in the human thymus. Profiled with immunoSEQ multiplex PCR; TCRdb holds only in-frame clones, not every one. The sample consists of some 700,000 clones, around nine tenths of them appearing once. This same sample was also part of a study on human thymus T cells.

Source material: thymocytes. The receptors come from a boy in the first two years of life with a congenital heart defect. The CDR3 runs from the conserved cysteine through the conserved F or W. A D gene is named only where the DNA matches it firmly. Rows give clone size only sometimes, using once, few, many, or a class for an expanded clone.

abundance: -; j_gene: TRBJ2-7; v_gene: TRBV15; d_gene: TRBD1; len: 18; CDR3aa: CATSRDGDRGWPGYEQYF; CDR3nt: TGTGCCACCAGCAGAGATGGGGACAGGGGATGGCCGGGGTACGAGCAGTACTTC
abundance: -; j_gene: TRBJ2-7; v_gene: TRBV9; d_gene: -; len: 16; CDR3aa: CASSVSQGRLSDEQYF; CDR3nt: TGTGCCAGCAGCGTAAGCCAGGGGCGGCTTTCGGACGAGCAGTACTTC
abundance: -; j_gene: TRBJ2-3; v_gene: TRBV13; d_gene: TRBD2; len: 15; CDR3aa: CASSLGTSGGNTQYF; CDR3nt: TGTGCCAGCAGCTTAGGGACTAGCGGGGGAAATACGCAGTATTTT
abundance: -; j_gene: TRBJ2-3; v_gene: TRBV12-5; d_gene: -; len: 15; CDR3aa: CASGSSLKSIDTQYF; CDR3nt: TGTGCTAGTGGCTCAAGCCTCAAAAGCATCGATACGCAGTATTTT
abundance: -; j_gene: TRBJ2-7; v_gene: TRBV5-1; d_gene: TRBD2; len: 14; CDR3aa: CASSGAGGNYEQYF; CDR3nt: TGCGCCAGCAGCGGAGCGGGAGGGAACTACGAGCAGTACTTC
abundance: -; j_gene: TRBJ2-3; v_gene: TRBV30; d_gene: TRBD2; len: 14; CDR3aa: CAWSVAGGTDTQYF; CDR3nt: TGTGCCTGGAGTGTGGCGGGAGGCACAGATACGCAGTATTTT
abundance: -; j_gene: TRBJ2-7; v_gene: TRBV19; d_gene: -; len: 16; CDR3aa: CASSTPAISGNYEQYF; CDR3nt: TGTGCCAGTAGTACCCCCGCAATTAGCGGCAACTACGAGCAGTACTTC
abundance: few; j_gene: TRBJ2-3; v_gene: TRBV19; d_gene: TRBD1; len: 17; CDR3aa: CASSTEGQGGSTDTQYF; CDR3nt: TGTGCCAGTAGTACCGAAGGACAGGGCGGGAGCACAGATACGCAGTATTTT
abundance: -; j_gene: TRBJ2-2; v_gene: TRBV5-1; d_gene: TRBD2; len: 15; CDR3aa: CASSPGLGNTGELFF; CDR3nt: TGCGCCAGCAGCCCGGGACTAGGGAACACCGGGGAGCTGTTTTTT
abundance: once; j_gene: TRBJ2-7; v_gene: TRBV2; d_gene: -; len: 12; CDR3aa: CASSDFSDEQYF; CDR3nt: TGTGCCAGCAGCGACTTTAGCGACGAGCAGTACTTC
abundance: once; j_gene: TRBJ2-3; v_gene: TRBV19; d_gene: TRBD2; len: 15; CDR3aa: CASKKGGRDTDTQYF; CDR3nt: TGTGCCAGTAAGAAGGGCGGGAGGGACACAGATACGCAGTATTTT
abundance: -; j_gene: TRBJ2-1; v_gene: TRBV5-4; d_gene: TRBD1; len: 15; CDR3aa: CANHIPGQGFNEQFF; CDR3nt: TGTGCCAACCATATCCCGGGACAGGGTTTCAATGAGCAGTTCTTC
abundance: -; j_gene: TRBJ2-7; v_gene: TRBV6-5; d_gene: TRBD1; len: 13; CDR3aa: CASSRGKSSEQYF; CDR3nt: TGTGCCAGCAGCAGGGGGAAGTCAAGCGAGCAGTACTTC
abundance: -; j_gene: TRBJ2-7; v_gene: TRBV5-1; d_gene: -; len: 12; CDR3aa: CASSPGGYEQYF; CDR3nt: TGCGCCAGCAGCCCTGGAGGTTACGAGCAGTACTTC
abundance: -; j_gene: TRBJ2-1; v_gene: TRBV5-6; d_gene: TRBD2; len: 17; CDR3aa: CASSGEGYPLKYNEQFF; CDR3nt: TGTGCCAGCAGCGGGGAGGGGTATCCCCTGAAATACAATGAGCAGTTCTTC
abundance: -; j_gene: TRBJ2-7; v_gene: TRBV2; d_gene: TRBD2; len: 15; CDR3aa: CASSNGSGTSYEQYF; CDR3nt: TGTGCCAGCAGTAATGGGAGCGGGACCTCCTACGAGCAGTACTTC
abundance: -; j_gene: TRBJ2-5; v_gene: TRBV5-4; d_gene: -; len: 17; CDR3aa: CASSLVGGGAGKETQYF; CDR3nt: TGTGCCAGCAGCTTGGTGGGAGGCGGGGCGGGAAAAGAGACCCAGTACTTC
abundance: once; j_gene: TRBJ2-7; v_gene: TRBV6-1; d_gene: TRBD2; len: 17; CDR3aa: CASSEGTSGSPSYEQYF; CDR3nt: TGTGCCAGCAGTGAAGGGACTAGCGGCTCTCCTTCGTACGAGCAGTACTTC
abundance: -; j_gene: TRBJ2-7; v_gene: TRBV19; d_gene: -; len: 15; CDR3aa: CASSVGQPLFHEQYF; CDR3nt: TGTGCCAGTAGTGTCGGACAGCCTCTTTTCCACGAGCAGTACTTC
abundance: -; j_gene: TRBJ2-7; v_gene: TRBV19; d_gene: TRBD1; len: 15; CDR3aa: CASSIKDRGGYEQYF; CDR3nt: TGTGCCAGTAGTATTAAGGACAGGGGCGGCTACGAGCAGTACTTC
abundance: -; j_gene: TRBJ2-1; v_gene: TRBV4-3; d_gene: -; len: 18; CDR3aa: CASSQDRVARSSYNEQFF; CDR3nt: TGCGCCAGCAGCCAAGATCGGGTAGCGCGTAGCTCCTACAATGAGCAGTTCTTC
abundance: -; j_gene: TRBJ1-2; v_gene: TRBV14; d_gene: -; len: 17; CDR3aa: CASSQRGHPRANYGYTF; CDR3nt: TGTGCCAGCAGCCAGCGTGGACATCCAAGGGCAAACTATGGCTACACCTTC
abundance: -; j_gene: TRBJ2-3; v_gene: TRBV18; d_gene: -; len: 16; CDR3aa: CASSRCQRRPTDTQYF; CDR3nt: TGTGCCAGCTCACGATGCCAGCGGAGGCCCACAGATACGCAGTATTTT
abundance: -; j_gene: TRBJ2-3; v_gene: TRBV5-1; d_gene: TRBD2; len: 19; CDR3aa: CASSLAGEGLAAYRGTQYF; CDR3nt: TGCGCCAGCAGCTTGGCCGGGGAGGGACTAGCGGCGTACCGGGGGACGCAGTATTTT
abundance: -; j_gene: TRBJ1-3; v_gene: TRBV4-3; d_gene: -; len: 16; CDR3aa: CASSQTLDRIGDTIYF; CDR3nt: TGCGCCAGCAGCCAAACCCTTGACAGGATAGGGGACACCATATATTTT
abundance: -; j_gene: TRBJ2-1; v_gene: TRBV5-1; d_gene: TRBD2; len: 17; CDR3aa: CASSLPIAGGPTSEQFF; CDR3nt: TGCGCCAGCAGCCTACCTATAGCGGGAGGGCCGACGTCTGAGCAGTTCTTC
abundance: few; j_gene: TRBJ1-2; v_gene: TRBV5-8; d_gene: -; len: 15; CDR3aa: CASSFPFRVNYGYTF; CDR3nt: TGTGCCAGCAGCTTTCCTTTCAGGGTAAACTATGGCTACACCTTC
abundance: -; j_gene: TRBJ2-3; v_gene: TRBV11-2; d_gene: TRBD2; len: 19; CDR3aa: CASSPAGTSGRGPTDTQYF; CDR3nt: TGTGCCAGCAGCCCAGCCGGGACTAGCGGGAGGGGCCCCACAGATACGCAGTATTTT
abundance: -; j_gene: TRBJ2-2; v_gene: TRBV6-5; d_gene: TRBD1; len: 14; CDR3aa: CASRSGTGTGELFF; CDR3nt: TGTGCCAGCCGATCCGGGACAGGCACCGGGGAGCTGTTTTTT
abundance: -; j_gene: TRBJ2-7; v_gene: TRBV4-2; d_gene: TRBD1; len: 16; CDR3aa: CASSQEGTGEGYEQYF; CDR3nt: TGTGCCAGCAGCCAAGAGGGGACAGGGGAAGGCTACGAGCAGTACTTC
abundance: -; j_gene: TRBJ2-1; v_gene: TRBV18; d_gene: TRBD2; len: 17; CDR3aa: CASSPPPSQRGPGEQFF; CDR3nt: TGTGCCAGCTCACCACCTCCGAGCCAGCGGGGCCCGGGGGAGCAGTTCTTC
abundance: -; j_gene: TRBJ1-2; v_gene: TRBV5-6; d_gene: TRBD1; len: 13; CDR3aa: CASSWRDSYGYTF; CDR3nt: TGTGCCAGCAGCTGGCGGGACAGCTATGGCTACACCTTC
abundance: -; j_gene: TRBJ1-1; v_gene: TRBV4-1; d_gene: TRBD1; len: 14; CDR3aa: CASSPDRGTTEAFF; CDR3nt: TGCGCCAGCAGCCCGGACAGGGGGACCACTGAAGCTTTCTTT
abundance: once; j_gene: TRBJ2-1; v_gene: TRBV4-1; d_gene: -; len: 20; CDR3aa: CASSQKMSLPHRSFLNEQFF; CDR3nt: TGCGCCAGCAGCCAAAAAATGAGTCTCCCGCATAGGAGTTTCCTCAATGAGCAGTTCTTC
abundance: few; j_gene: TRBJ1-1; v_gene: TRBV2; d_gene: -; len: 17; CDR3aa: CASSEANNVRANTEAFF; CDR3nt: TGTGCCAGCAGTGAAGCTAATAATGTGAGGGCGAACACTGAAGCTTTCTTT
abundance: -; j_gene: TRBJ2-7; v_gene: TRBV4-1; d_gene: TRBD1; len: 16; CDR3aa: CASSQDPGQGAYEQYF; CDR3nt: TGCGCCAGCAGCCAAGATCCCGGACAGGGGGCTTACGAGCAGTACTTC
abundance: -; j_gene: TRBJ1-5; v_gene: TRBV28; d_gene: TRBD1; len: 15; CDR3aa: CASSFQGGSNQPQHF; CDR3nt: TGTGCCAGCAGTTTCCAGGGGGGAAGCAATCAGCCCCAGCATTTT
abundance: -; j_gene: TRBJ2-7; v_gene: TRBV7-7; d_gene: -; len: 15; CDR3aa: CASSRLAGANGEQYF; CDR3nt: TGTGCCAGCAGCCGCCTGGCGGGGGCTAATGGCGAGCAGTACTTC
abundance: -; j_gene: TRBJ1-5; v_gene: TRBV28; d_gene: TRBD1; len: 18; CDR3aa: CASSVGRPGQVSNQPQHF; CDR3nt: TGTGCCAGCAGTGTTGGAAGACCGGGACAGGTTAGCAATCAGCCCCAGCATTTT
abundance: -; j_gene: TRBJ2-1; v_gene: TRBV18; d_gene: -; len: 14; CDR3aa: CASSLAGGSDEQFF; CDR3nt: TGTGCCAGCTCACTGGCAGGTGGGTCTGATGAGCAGTTCTTC
abundance: -; j_gene: TRBJ1-5; v_gene: TRBV19; d_gene: TRBD1; len: 16; CDR3aa: CASSDTDRGGDQPQHF; CDR3nt: TGTGCCAGTAGCGACACTGACAGGGGAGGGGATCAGCCCCAGCATTTT
abundance: -; j_gene: TRBJ1-1; v_gene: TRBV28; d_gene: -; len: 18; CDR3aa: CASSLCDPLPGLNTEAFF; CDR3nt: TGTGCCAGCAGTTTATGTGACCCTCTACCGGGATTGAACACTGAAGCTTTCTTT
abundance: -; j_gene: TRBJ2-1; v_gene: TRBV7-6; d_gene: -; len: 19; CDR3aa: CASSLAEGAEASGYNEQFF; CDR3nt: TGTGCCAGCAGCTTAGCGGAGGGAGCGGAGGCGAGCGGTTACAATGAGCAGTTCTTC
abundance: -; j_gene: TRBJ2-7; v_gene: TRBV5-1; d_gene: TRBD2; len: 19; CDR3aa: CASSPTGTGGLAGGYEQYF; CDR3nt: TGCGCCAGCAGCCCTACCGGGACAGGGGGACTAGCGGGAGGCTACGAGCAGTACTTC
abundance: few; j_gene: TRBJ2-3; v_gene: TRBV28; d_gene: TRBD1; len: 16; CDR3aa: CASSPRQGASTDTQYF; CDR3nt: TGTGCCAGCAGCCCCAGACAGGGGGCTAGCACAGATACGCAGTATTTT
abundance: -; j_gene: TRBJ1-2; v_gene: TRBV27; d_gene: TRBD1; len: 14; CDR3aa: CASSFSDRAGGYTF; CDR3nt: TGTGCCAGCAGTTTTTCAGACAGGGCCGGCGGCTACACCTTC
abundance: -; j_gene: TRBJ2-7; v_gene: TRBV13; d_gene: -; len: 14; CDR3aa: CASSLRQRSYEQYF; CDR3nt: TGTGCCAGCAGCCTGAGACAGAGGAGCTACGAGCAGTACTTC
abundance: -; j_gene: TRBJ1-5; v_gene: TRBV27; d_gene: -; len: 16; CDR3aa: CASSSQGGKPNQPQHF; CDR3nt: TGTGCCAGCAGTTCTCAGGGCGGAAAACCCAATCAGCCCCAGCATTTT
abundance: -; j_gene: TRBJ1-5; v_gene: TRBV19; d_gene: -; len: 15; CDR3aa: CASSIRPGENQPQHF; CDR3nt: TGTGCCAGTAGTATCCGGCCGGGGGAGAATCAGCCCCAGCATTTT
abundance: -; j_gene: TRBJ2-7; v_gene: TRBV5-6; d_gene: -; len: 14; CDR3aa: CASSSRQGGNEQYF; CDR3nt: TGTGCCAGCAGCTCGAGACAGGGAGGAAACGAGCAGTACTTC
abundance: once; j_gene: TRBJ2-7; v_gene: TRBV5-5; d_gene: -; len: 17; CDR3aa: CASSLDLPIWFAYEQYF; CDR3nt: TGTGCCAGCAGCTTGGACCTACCCATCTGGTTCGCCTACGAGCAGTACTTC
abundance: once; j_gene: TRBJ2-7; v_gene: TRBV6-7; d_gene: TRBD2; len: 18; CDR3aa: CASRGGLAGQCGVYEQYF; CDR3nt: TGTGCCAGCAGAGGAGGGCTAGCGGGACAATGCGGGGTTTACGAGCAGTACTTC
abundance: -; j_gene: TRBJ2-1; v_gene: TRBV27; d_gene: TRBD2; len: 13; CDR3aa: CAIGLAGGNEQFF; CDR3nt: TGTGCCATCGGACTAGCGGGAGGGAATGAGCAGTTCTTC
abundance: -; j_gene: TRBJ1-5; v_gene: TRBV4-1; d_gene: TRBD1; len: 17; CDR3aa: CASSQRMRQGSNQPQHF; CDR3nt: TGCGCCAGCAGCCAACGTATGAGACAGGGAAGCAATCAGCCCCAGCATTTT
abundance: few; j_gene: TRBJ1-1; v_gene: TRBV7-2; d_gene: TRBD1; len: 16; CDR3aa: CASSSQVPGQGRVAFF; CDR3nt: TGTGCCAGCAGCTCCCAAGTCCCGGGACAGGGGCGGGTAGCTTTCTTT
abundance: few; j_gene: TRBJ2-1; v_gene: TRBV5-1; d_gene: TRBD2; len: 20; CDR3aa: CASSFNTGIGTSGRANEQFF; CDR3nt: TGCGCCAGCAGCTTCAATACTGGGATCGGGACTAGCGGGAGGGCCAATGAGCAGTTCTTC
abundance: -; j_gene: TRBJ1-1; v_gene: TRBV5-6; d_gene: -; len: 14; CDR3aa: CASSYKPGNTEAFF; CDR3nt: TGTGCCAGCAGCTATAAGCCAGGGAACACTGAAGCTTTCTTT